This is a list of T cell receptor beta chains from one sample in a study of blood T cells in healthy people across ages. TCRdb re-analysed the 5' RACE reads in MiXCR, keeping a single row per CDR3 protein. This sample has around 520,000 distinct CDR3 sequences, with about 27% found just once. These data are also associated with another study on T cells of mothers and their children.

The sample was blood. These receptors came from a boy between 2 and 10 years old in good health. Each CDR3 is given with its conserved first and last residue. A D gene is named only where the DNA matches it firmly. Not all rows give a size; the values are once, few, many and, for expanded clones, a class.

D gene,V gene,clone size,J gene,CDR3 protein,CDR3 DNA
.,TRBV20-1,few,TRBJ2-7,CSAREGNYEQYF,TGCAGTGCTAGAGAAGGGAACTACGAGCAGTACTTC
TRBD2,TRBV2,.,TRBJ2-5,CASSDLGLAGVETQYF,TGTGCCAGCAGTGATCTCGGACTAGCGGGAGTCGAGACCCAGTACTTC
.,TRBV11-2,.,TRBJ2-2,CASSSPGGSGNTGELFF,TGTGCCAGCAGCTCACCCGGGGGTAGCGGGAACACCGGGGAGCTGTTTTTT
TRBD1,TRBV29-1,.,TRBJ1-1,CSVEEAGQGAGAFF,TGCAGCGTTGAAGAAGCGGGACAGGGGGCGGGAGCTTTCTTT
.,TRBV12-3/TRBV12-4,.,TRBJ2-2,CASNLGPLGNTGELFF,TGTGCCAGCAACTTGGGGCCCCTGGGGAACACCGGGGAGCTGTTTTTT
.,TRBV7-2,.,TRBJ2-3,CASSPWAQYF,TGTGCCAGCAGCCCTTGGGCGCAGTATTTT
.,TRBV6-4,.,TRBJ2-1,CASSERGWDNEQFF,TGTGCCAGCAGTGAGAGGGGTTGGGACAATGAGCAGTTCTTC
.,TRBV24-1,.,TRBJ1-5,CATSGAGAKSNQPQHF,TGTGCCACCAGTGGGGCCGGGGCGAAAAGCAATCAGCCCCAGCATTTT
.,TRBV12-3/TRBV12-4,many,TRBJ2-7,CASSLRDYEQYF,TGTGCCAGCAGTTTACGGGACTACGAGCAGTACTTC
.,TRBV5-1,many,TRBJ2-5,CASSLAGREETQYF,TGCGCCAGCAGCTTGGCGGGCAGAGAAGAGACCCAGTACTTC
.,TRBV10-3,.,TRBJ2-3,CATLPEGTDTQYF,TGTGCCACCTTACCGGAGGGCACAGATACGCAGTATTTT
TRBD1,TRBV2,few,TRBJ1-6,CASRDRESSPLHF,TGTGCCAGCAGGGACAGGGAATCTTCACCCCTCCACTTT
.,TRBV21-1,.,TRBJ2-7,CASSKGKGRDRSYEQYF,TGTGCCAGCAGCAAAGGAAAGGGCCGGGACAGAAGCTACGAGCAGTACTTC
TRBD2,TRBV14,.,TRBJ2-4,CASSPRGAGRAKNIQYF,TGTGCCAGCAGCCCGCGGGGAGCGGGAAGGGCCAAAAACATTCAGTACTTC
.,TRBV15,.,TRBJ2-5,CATSRGREETQYF,TGTGCCACCAGCCGGGGTAGGGAAGAGACCCAGTACTTC
.,TRBV20-1,.,TRBJ2-1,CSATDLRGEQFF,TGCAGTGCGACCGACTTGAGAGGTGAGCAGTTCTTC
.,TRBV7-9,.,TRBJ1-2,CASSLGEQGFYGYTF,TGTGCCAGCAGCTTAGGGGAACAGGGATTCTATGGCTACACCTTC
.,TRBV10-3,.,TRBJ2-7,CAISSGRDSSYEQYF,TGTGCCATCAGTTCGGGGAGGGACAGTTCCTACGAGCAGTACTTC
.,TRBV12-5,few,TRBJ1-4,CASTEWGENLSEKLFF,TGTGCTAGTACTGAATGGGGCGAAAATTTGAGTGAAAAACTGTTTTTT
.,TRBV24-1,few,TRBJ1-2,CATSEGPGYGYTF,TGTGCCACCAGTGAGGGACCCGGCTATGGCTACACCTTC
.,TRBV15,few,TRBJ1-1,CATSRYTPSPRNTEAFF,TGTGCCACCAGCAGATATACACCCAGCCCGCGGAACACTGAAGCCTTCTTT
TRBD1,TRBV7-9,.,TRBJ2-7,CASSLYPGQGTYEQYF,TGTGCCAGCAGCTTGTATCCGGGACAGGGTACTTACGAGCAGTACTTC
TRBD1,TRBV7-2,.,TRBJ2-5,CASSPFTRGLQVTQYF,TGTGCCAGCAGCCCTTTCACCAGGGGGCTTCAGGTGACCCAGTACTTC
.,TRBV29-1,.,TRBJ2-5,CSDLGGGEETQYF,TGCAGCGACTTGGGGGGCGGGGAAGAGACCCAGTACTTC